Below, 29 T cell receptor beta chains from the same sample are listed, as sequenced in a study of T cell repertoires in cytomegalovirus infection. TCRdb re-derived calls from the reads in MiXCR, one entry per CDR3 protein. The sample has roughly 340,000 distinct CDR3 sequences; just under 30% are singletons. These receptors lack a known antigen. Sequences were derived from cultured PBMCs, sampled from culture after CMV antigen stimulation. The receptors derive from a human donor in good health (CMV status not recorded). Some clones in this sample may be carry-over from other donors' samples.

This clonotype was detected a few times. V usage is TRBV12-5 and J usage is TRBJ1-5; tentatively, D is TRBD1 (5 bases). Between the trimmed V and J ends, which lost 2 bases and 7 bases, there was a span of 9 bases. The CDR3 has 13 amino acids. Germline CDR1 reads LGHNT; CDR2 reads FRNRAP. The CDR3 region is CASGLSWGQPQHF. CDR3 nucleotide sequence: TGTGCTAGTGGTTTGTCCTGGGGGCAGCCCCAGCATTTT.

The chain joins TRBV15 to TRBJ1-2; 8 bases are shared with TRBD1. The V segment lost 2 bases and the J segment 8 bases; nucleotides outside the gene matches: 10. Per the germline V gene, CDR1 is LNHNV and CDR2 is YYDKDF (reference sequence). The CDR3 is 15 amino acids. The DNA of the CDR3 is TGTGCCACCAGCAGATCCGGACAGGGAAAGAGGGGCTACACCTTC. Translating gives CATSRSGQGKRGYTF.

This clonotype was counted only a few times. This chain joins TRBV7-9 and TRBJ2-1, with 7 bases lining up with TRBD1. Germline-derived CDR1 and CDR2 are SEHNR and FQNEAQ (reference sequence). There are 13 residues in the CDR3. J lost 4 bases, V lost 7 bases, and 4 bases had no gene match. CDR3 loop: CASTEGAYNEQFF. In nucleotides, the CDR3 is TGTGCCAGCACCGAGGGGGCTTACAATGAGCAGTTCTTC.

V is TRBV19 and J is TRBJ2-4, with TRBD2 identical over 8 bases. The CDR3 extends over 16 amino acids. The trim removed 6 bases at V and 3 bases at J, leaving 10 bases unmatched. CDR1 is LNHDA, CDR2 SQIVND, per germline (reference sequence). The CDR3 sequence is CASSPRRAGGKNIQYF. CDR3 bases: TGTGCCAGTAGCCCCAGGCGGGCGGGGGGCAAAAACATTCAGTACTTC.

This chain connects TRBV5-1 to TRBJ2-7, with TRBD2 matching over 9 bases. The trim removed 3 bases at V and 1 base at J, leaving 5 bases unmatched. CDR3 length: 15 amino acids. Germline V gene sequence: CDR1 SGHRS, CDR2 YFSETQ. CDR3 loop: CASSWLAGESYEQYF. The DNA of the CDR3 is TGCGCCAGCAGCTGGTTAGCGGGAGAGTCCTACGAGCAGTACTTC.

This chain's CDR3 is CASIRTGSYEQYF. The CDR3 nucleotides are TGTGCCAGCATCCGGACAGGATCCTACGAGCAGTACTTC. The V call is TRBV6-6, the J call TRBJ2-7, with TRBD1 matching over 7 bases. Germline V gene data show CDR1 as MNHNY and CDR2 as SVGAGI (reference sequence). V lost 7 bases to trimming and J lost 1 base; unmatched junction nucleotides: 4. The CDR3 consists of 13 residues.

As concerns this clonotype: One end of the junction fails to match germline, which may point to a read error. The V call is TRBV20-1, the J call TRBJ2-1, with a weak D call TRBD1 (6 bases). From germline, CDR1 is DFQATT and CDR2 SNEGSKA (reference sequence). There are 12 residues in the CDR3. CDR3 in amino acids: CSAYRPERTVHF. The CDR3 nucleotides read TGCAGTGCCTACCGCCCTGAAAGGACAGTTCACTTC.

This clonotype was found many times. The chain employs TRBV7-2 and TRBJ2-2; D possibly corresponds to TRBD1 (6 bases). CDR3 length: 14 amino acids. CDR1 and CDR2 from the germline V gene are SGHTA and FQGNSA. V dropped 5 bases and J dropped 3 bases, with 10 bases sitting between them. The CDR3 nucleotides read TGTGCCAGCAGCCGAACAGGGTACACCGGGGAGCTGTTTTTT. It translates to CASSRTGYTGELFF.

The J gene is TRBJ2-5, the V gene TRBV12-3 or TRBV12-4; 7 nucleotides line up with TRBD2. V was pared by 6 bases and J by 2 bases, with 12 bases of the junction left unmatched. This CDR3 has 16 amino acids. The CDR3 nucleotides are TGTGCCAGCAGCTTTGGGAGGGGAGAGGTGCAAGAGACCCAGTACTTC. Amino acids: CASSFGRGEVQETQYF.

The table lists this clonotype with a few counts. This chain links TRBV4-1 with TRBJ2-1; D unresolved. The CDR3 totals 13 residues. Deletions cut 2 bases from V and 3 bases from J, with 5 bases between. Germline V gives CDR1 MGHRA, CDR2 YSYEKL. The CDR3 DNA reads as TGCGCCAGCAGCCAATACGACTACAATGAGCAGTTCTTC. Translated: CASSQYDYNEQFF.

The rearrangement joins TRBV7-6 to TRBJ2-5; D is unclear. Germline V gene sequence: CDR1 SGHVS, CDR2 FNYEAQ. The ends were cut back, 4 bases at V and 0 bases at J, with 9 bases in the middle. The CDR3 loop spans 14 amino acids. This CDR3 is CASSSHTDQETQYF. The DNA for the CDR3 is TGTGCCAGCAGCTCACACACGGACCAAGAGACCCAGTACTTC.

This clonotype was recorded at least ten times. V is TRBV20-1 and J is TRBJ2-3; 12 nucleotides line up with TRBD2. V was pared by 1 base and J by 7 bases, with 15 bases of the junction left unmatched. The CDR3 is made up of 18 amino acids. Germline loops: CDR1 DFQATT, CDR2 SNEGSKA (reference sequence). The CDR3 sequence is CSARVHPTRLAGVNTQYF. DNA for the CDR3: TGCAGTGCTAGAGTTCACCCAACCCGACTAGCGGGAGTGAATACGCAGTATTTT.

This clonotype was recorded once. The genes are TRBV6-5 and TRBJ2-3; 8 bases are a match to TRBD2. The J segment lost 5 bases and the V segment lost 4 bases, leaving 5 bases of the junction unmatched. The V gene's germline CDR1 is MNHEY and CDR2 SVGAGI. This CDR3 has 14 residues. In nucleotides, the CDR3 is TGTGCCAGCAGTTCTGGACTAGCTTTAGATACGCAGTATTTT. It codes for CASSSGLALDTQYF.

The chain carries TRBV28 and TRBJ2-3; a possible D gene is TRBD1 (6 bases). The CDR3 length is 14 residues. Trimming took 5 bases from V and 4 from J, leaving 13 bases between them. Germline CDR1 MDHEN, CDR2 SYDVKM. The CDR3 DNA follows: TGTGCCAGCAGTCGAACAGGGTTGGCAGATACGCAGTATTTT. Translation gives CASSRTGLADTQYF.

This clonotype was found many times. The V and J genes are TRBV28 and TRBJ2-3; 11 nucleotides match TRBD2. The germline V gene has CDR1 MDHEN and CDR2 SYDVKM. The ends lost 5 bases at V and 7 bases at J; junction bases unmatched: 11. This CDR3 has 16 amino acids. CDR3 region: CASSETSGSLVHTQYF. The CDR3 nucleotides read TGTGCCAGCAGTGAAACTAGCGGGAGTCTTGTACATACGCAGTATTTT.

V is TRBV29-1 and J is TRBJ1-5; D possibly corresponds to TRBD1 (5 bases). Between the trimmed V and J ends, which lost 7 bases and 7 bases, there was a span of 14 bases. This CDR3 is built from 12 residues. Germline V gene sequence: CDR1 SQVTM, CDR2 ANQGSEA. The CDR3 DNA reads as TGCAGCGCTGGGTCGGGGCGCCAGCCCCAGCATTTT. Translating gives CSAGSGRQPQHF.

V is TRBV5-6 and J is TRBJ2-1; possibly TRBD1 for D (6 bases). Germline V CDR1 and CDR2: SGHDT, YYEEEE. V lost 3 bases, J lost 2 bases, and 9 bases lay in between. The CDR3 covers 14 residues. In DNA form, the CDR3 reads TGTGCCAGCAGCTGGACAGAGACCTACAATGAGCAGTTCTTC. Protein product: CASSWTETYNEQFF. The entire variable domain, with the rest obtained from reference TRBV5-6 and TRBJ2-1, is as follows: DAGVTQSPTHLIKTRGQQVTLRCSPKSGHDTVSWYQQALGQGPQFIFQYYEEEERQRGNFPDRFSGHQFPNYSSELNVNALLLGDSALYLCASSWTETYNEQFFGPGTRLTVL.

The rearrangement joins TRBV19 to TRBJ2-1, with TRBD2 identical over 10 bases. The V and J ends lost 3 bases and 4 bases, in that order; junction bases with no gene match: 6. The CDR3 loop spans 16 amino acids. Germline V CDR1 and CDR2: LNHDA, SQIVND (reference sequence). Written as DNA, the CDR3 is TGTGCCAGTAGTATCTCCCGGACTAGCGGATACAATGAGCAGTTCTTC. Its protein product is CASSISRTSGYNEQFF. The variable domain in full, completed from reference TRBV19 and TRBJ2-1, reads DGGITQSPKYLFRKEGQNVTLSCEQNLNHDAMYWYRQDPGQGLRLIYYSQIVNDFQKGDIAEGYSVSREKKESFPLTVTSAQKNPTAFYLCASSISRTSGYNEQFFGPGTRLTVL.

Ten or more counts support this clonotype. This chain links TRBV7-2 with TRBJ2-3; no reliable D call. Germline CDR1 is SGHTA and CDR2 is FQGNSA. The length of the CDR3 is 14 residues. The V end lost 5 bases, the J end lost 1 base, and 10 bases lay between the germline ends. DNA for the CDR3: TGTGCCAGCAGCCGAGACCTAGGCACAGATACGCAGTATTTT. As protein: CASSRDLGTDTQYF.

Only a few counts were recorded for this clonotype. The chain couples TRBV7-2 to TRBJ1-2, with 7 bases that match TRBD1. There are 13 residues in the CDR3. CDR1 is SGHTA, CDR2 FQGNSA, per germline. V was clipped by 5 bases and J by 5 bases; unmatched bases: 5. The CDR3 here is CASSPDRVYGYTF. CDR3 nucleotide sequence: TGTGCCAGCAGCCCCGACAGGGTATATGGCTACACCTTC. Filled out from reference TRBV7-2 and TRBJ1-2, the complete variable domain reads GAGVSQSPSNKVTEKGKDVELRCDPISGHTALYWYRQSLGQGLEFLIYFQGNSAPDKSGLPSDRFSAERTGGSVSTLTIQRTQQEDSAVYLCASSPDRVYGYTFGSGTRLTVV.

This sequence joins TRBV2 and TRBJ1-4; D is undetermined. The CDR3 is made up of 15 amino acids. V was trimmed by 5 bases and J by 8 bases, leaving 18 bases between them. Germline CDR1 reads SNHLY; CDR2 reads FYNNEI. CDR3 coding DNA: TGTGCCAGCAGTCGCCCAGGACCCCCTGGGGAAAAACTGTTTTTT. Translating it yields CASSRPGPPGEKLFF. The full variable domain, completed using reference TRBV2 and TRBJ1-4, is EPEVTQTPSHQVTQMGQEVILRCVPISNHLYFYWYRQILGQKVEFLVSFYNNEISEKSEIFDDQFSVERPDGSNFTLKIRSTKLEDSAMYFCASSRPGPPGEKLFFGSGTQLSVL.

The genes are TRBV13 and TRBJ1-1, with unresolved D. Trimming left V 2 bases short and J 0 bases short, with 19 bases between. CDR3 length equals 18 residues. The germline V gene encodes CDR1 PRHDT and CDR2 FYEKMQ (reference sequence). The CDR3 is CASSLKPGVIGMNTEAFF. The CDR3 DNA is TGTGCCAGCAGCTTAAAACCAGGCGTAATCGGAATGAACACTGAAGCTTTCTTT.

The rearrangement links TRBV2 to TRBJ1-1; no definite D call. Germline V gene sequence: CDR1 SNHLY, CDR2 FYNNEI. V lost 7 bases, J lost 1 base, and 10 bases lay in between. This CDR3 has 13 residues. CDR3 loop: CASTPWGNTEAFF. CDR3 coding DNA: TGTGCCAGCACCCCCTGGGGGAACACTGAAGCTTTCTTT.

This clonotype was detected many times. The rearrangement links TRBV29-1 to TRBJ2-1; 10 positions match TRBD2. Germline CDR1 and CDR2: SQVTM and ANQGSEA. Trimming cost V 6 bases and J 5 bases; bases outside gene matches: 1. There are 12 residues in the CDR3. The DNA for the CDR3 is TGCAGCGTAACTAGCGGGAACAATGAGCAGTTCTTC. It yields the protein CSVTSGNNEQFF.

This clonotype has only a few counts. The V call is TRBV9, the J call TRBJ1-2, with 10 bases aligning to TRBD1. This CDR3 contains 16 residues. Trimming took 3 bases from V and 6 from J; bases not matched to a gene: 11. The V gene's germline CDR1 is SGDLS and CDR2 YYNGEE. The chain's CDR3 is CASSGPPDRGDHGYTF. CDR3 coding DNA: TGTGCCAGCAGCGGACCTCCGGACAGGGGGGACCATGGCTACACCTTC. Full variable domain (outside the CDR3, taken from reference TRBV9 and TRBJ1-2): DSGVTQTPKHLITATGQRVTLRCSPRSGDLSVYWYQQSLDQGLQFLIQYYNGEERAKGNILERFSAQQFPDLHSELNLSSLELGDSALYFCASSGPPDRGDHGYTFGSGTRLTVV.

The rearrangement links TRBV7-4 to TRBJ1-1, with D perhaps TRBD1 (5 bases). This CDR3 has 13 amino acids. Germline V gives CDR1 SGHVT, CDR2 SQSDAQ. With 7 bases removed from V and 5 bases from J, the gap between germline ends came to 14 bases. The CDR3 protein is CASILGEGTEAFF. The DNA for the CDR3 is TGTGCCAGCATCCTAGGGGAGGGGACTGAAGCTTTCTTT. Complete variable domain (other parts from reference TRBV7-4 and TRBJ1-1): GAGVSQSPRYKVAKRGRDVALRCDSISGHVTLYWYRQTLGQGSEVLTYSQSDAQRDKSGRPSGRFSAERPERSVSTLKIQRTEQGDSAVYLCASILGEGTEAFFGQGTRLTVV.

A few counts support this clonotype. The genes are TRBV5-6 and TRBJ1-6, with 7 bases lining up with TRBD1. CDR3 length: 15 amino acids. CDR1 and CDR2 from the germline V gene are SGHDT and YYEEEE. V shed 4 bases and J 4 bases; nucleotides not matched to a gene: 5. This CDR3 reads CASSTGTAYNSPLHF. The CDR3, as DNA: TGTGCCAGCAGCACGGGGACAGCGTATAATTCACCCCTCCACTTT.

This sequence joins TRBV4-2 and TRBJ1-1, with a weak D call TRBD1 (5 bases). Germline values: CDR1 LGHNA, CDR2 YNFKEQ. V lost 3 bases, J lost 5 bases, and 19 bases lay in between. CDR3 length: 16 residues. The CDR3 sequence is CASSHPPSGGRTEAFF. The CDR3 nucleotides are TGTGCCAGCAGCCACCCTCCATCCGGGGGTCGGACTGAAGCTTTCTTT.

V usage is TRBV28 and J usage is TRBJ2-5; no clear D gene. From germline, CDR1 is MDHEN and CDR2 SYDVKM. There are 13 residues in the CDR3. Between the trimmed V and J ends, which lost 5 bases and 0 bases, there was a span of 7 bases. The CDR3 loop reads CASSNADQETQYF. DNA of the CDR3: TGTGCCAGCAGTAATGCGGACCAAGAGACCCAGTACTTC.